The clone carrying this TCR beta chain was found many times. The junction departs from germline at one end; a sequencing error may be responsible. This CDR3 is built from 13 residues. Germline V lookup: CDR1 MNHEY, CDR2 SMNVEV (reference sequence). The source of the sample is a study of human T cells and chemical hapten exposure. The time point was: patch test 2, 6 weeks after DPC sensitization. Treatment defined: therapeutic diphenylcyclopropenone sensitization with weekly scalp DPC. A single record per CDR3 protein comes from TCRdb applying MiXCR to the RACE reads. The sample shows about 110,000 distinct CDR3 sequences, less than 10% of them seen only once.

This clonotype originated in a woman in her forties with alopecia areata. Some clones in this sample may be carry-over from other donors' samples. The rearrangement links TRBV27 to TRBJ2-7; D possibly corresponds to TRBD2 (6 bases). This specimen consisted of whole blood, obtained in connection with sensitization to the hapten diphenylcyclopropenone (DPC). In DNA form, the CDR3 reads TGTGCCAGCACCCGGGGGACCTCCTCCGAGCAGTACTTC. Amino acid sequence: CASTRGTSSEQYF.